This TCR beta chain is from a study of OX40 agonist ivuxolimab in advanced cancers. Study-wide background: At around 83% male, the cohort had a mean age of about 60 years, ranging from about 20 to 79. Previous treatment with anti-PD-1, anti-PD-L1 or anti-CTLA-4 therapy was allowed; 40% had received some.

Data came from immunoSEQ multiplex PCR; TCRdb stores just in-frame clones and leaves some out. The sample contains about 32,000 clones, roughly 89% of which appear only once. The germline CDR1 and CDR2 sequences are MNHNS and SASEGT. V lost 3 bases to trimming and J lost 5 bases, with 7 bases between them. This CDR3 is built from 12 residues. The input for sequencing was CD4+ or CD8+ T cells sorted from blood, taken in a trial of the OX40 agonist ivuxolimab. The chain recombines TRBV6-1 with TRBJ2-5, with D unclear. This TCR was sampled from an adult with an advanced solid tumor such as melanoma, head and neck, liver or kidney cancer. The CDR3 nucleotides read TGTGCCAGCAGTGACCCGTCGGAGACCCAGTACTTC. Its protein product is CASSDPSETQYF.